Following are 20 T cell receptor beta chains from one sample sequenced in a study of identical twins (dated by TCRdb to the mid-2010s). Receptor amplification or capture employed 5' RACE. Sequencing took place on an Illumina HiSeq 2000. Clones were called with MiXCR by TCRdb after fastp trimmed the public reads at Q25, and only in-frame beta chains were retained. Every CDR3 protein is listed once, alongside the most common genes and DNA of its rows. The sample contains some 1,700,000 distinct CDR3 sequences, around 33% of them found a single time. Less than 0.35% of the sample is in the top ten clones. The specimen sequenced was cord blood. The receptors derive from a newborn girl in good health.

This chain joins TRBV15 and TRBJ2-3, with a tentative D call TRBD1 (6 bases). Trimming pared 2 bases from V and 2 bases from J, leaving 20 bases between. This CDR3 spans 18 amino acids. Germline CDR1 LNHNV, CDR2 YYDKDF (reference sequence). CDR3 in DNA: TGTGCCACCAGCAGAAATTCACCAAGGACAGTCTTCACAGATACGCAGTATTTT. The encoded protein is CATSRNSPRTVFTDTQYF.

The rearrangement joins TRBV20-1 to TRBJ2-3; 7 nucleotides line up with TRBD2. The length of the CDR3 is 16 residues. Germline CDR1 and CDR2: DFQATT and SNEGSKA (reference sequence). V was clipped by 0 bases and J by 3 bases; unmatched bases: 9. The CDR3 DNA reads TGCAGTGCTAGAGATTGGAACGGGAGGAAGACAGATACGCAGTATTTT. It encodes CSARDWNGRKTDTQYF.

This chain uses TRBV6-1 with TRBJ2-7, with 12 nucleotides matching TRBD2. V dropped 3 bases and J dropped 3; count of bases not matched to a gene: 6. Germline loops: CDR1 MNHNS, CDR2 SASEGT. The CDR3 loop spans 16 amino acids. The CDR3 spells CASSERSSGRVYEQYF. In DNA, the CDR3 is TGTGCCAGCAGTGAGCGTTCTAGCGGGAGGGTCTACGAGCAGTACTTC.

The genes are TRBV19 and TRBJ1-5; D gene unclear. The CDR3 runs 13 residues. V lost 3 bases and J 7 bases, leaving 10 bases between the germline ends. The germline CDR1 and CDR2 sequences are LNHDA and SQIVND (reference sequence). DNA of the CDR3: TGTGCCAGTAGTATTCGCAGCCAACAGCCCCAGCATTTT. It encodes CASSIRSQQPQHF.

This clonotype was seen a few times. The chain employs TRBV6-5 and TRBJ2-4; D may be TRBD1 or TRBD2 (5 bases each). The CDR3 length is 15 residues. Germline V gives CDR1 MNHEY, CDR2 SVGAGI. The ends were cut back, 6 bases at V and 7 bases at J, with 19 bases in the middle. The CDR3 DNA follows: TGTGCCAGCAGGCCCACGTTGAGGGGTGGGAACATTCAGTACTTC. Encoded protein: CASRPTLRGGNIQYF.

This clonotype was detected many times. This rearrangement joins TRBV27 to TRBJ2-7; D is unclear. CDR1 and CDR2 (germline): MNHEY, SMNVEV (reference sequence). V was pared by 0 bases and J by 5 bases, with 8 bases between. The CDR3 has 13 amino acids. CDR3 sequence reads: CASSLSPRNEQYF. In DNA, the CDR3 is TGTGCCAGCAGTTTATCCCCTAGGAACGAGCAGTACTTC.

V usage is TRBV6-2 or TRBV6-3 and J usage is TRBJ2-7; possible D gene TRBD2, 6 bases. Trimming pared 8 bases from V and 5 bases from J, leaving 19 bases between. Germline V gives CDR1 MNHEY, CDR2 SVGEGT. The CDR3 contains 14 residues. The CDR3, as DNA: TGTGCCAGCGGGATTGGGGGGTCCTACAACGAGCAGTACTTC. It translates to CASGIGGSYNEQYF.

The gene calls are TRBV27 and TRBJ2-3; D is ambiguous. Trimming left V 0 bases short and J 1 base short, with 8 bases between. CDR1 is MNHEY, CDR2 SMNVEV, per germline (reference sequence). The CDR3 is 15 residues long. The CDR3 nucleotides are TGTGCCAGCAGTTTATCTTTGGGTCGCACAGATACGCAGTATTTT. This encodes CASSLSLGRTDTQYF.

This rearrangement joins TRBV20-1 to TRBJ2-7; D not resolved. The CDR3 runs 13 residues. Trimming left V 4 bases short and J 0 bases short, with 10 bases between. CDR1 is DFQATT, CDR2 SNEGSKA, per germline (reference sequence). The CDR3 region is CSANYPSSYEQYF. The CDR3 bases are TGCAGTGCTAATTACCCAAGCTCCTACGAGCAGTACTTC.

This clonotype was counted between two and nine times. J is TRBJ1-5 and V is TRBV20-1; 7 bases map to TRBD1. Germline V lookup: CDR1 DFQATT, CDR2 SNEGSKA (reference sequence). This CDR3 comprises 14 residues. The CDR3 DNA is TGCAGCGCTCGCGACAGGGCGTTCAATCAGCCCCAGCATTTT. It translates to CSARDRAFNQPQHF.

As concerns this clonotype: This likely reflects a read error, since a far larger clone is one base away. This rearrangement joins TRBV6-5 to TRBJ2-1; D is unclear. The V end was cut by 2 bases, the J end by 10 bases, with 6 bases between. Germline V gene sequence: CDR1 MNHEY, CDR2 SVGAGI. CDR3 size: 11 residues. In DNA form, the CDR3 reads TGTGCCAGCAGTTACCACTACGAGCAGTTCTTC. Protein: CASSYHYEQFF.

The chain employs TRBV5-6 and TRBJ1-2; 8 bases agree with TRBD1. This CDR3 contains 12 residues. Trimming took 3 bases from V and 6 from J; bases not matched to a gene: 1. Per the germline V gene, CDR1 is SGHDT and CDR2 is YYEEEE. For the CDR3, the DNA is TGTGCCAGCAGCTGGACAGGGAATGGCTACACCTTC. Amino acid sequence: CASSWTGNGYTF.

CDR3 region: CSAPDRVYNEQFF. CDR3 DNA: TGCAGTGCTCCGGACAGGGTCTACAATGAGCAGTTCTTC. The chain couples TRBV20-1 to TRBJ2-1, with 8 nucleotides matching TRBD1. Per germline, CDR1 DFQATT and CDR2 SNEGSKA (reference sequence). With 5 bases clipped from V and 3 bases from J, the junction kept 3 bases outside the gene matches. The CDR3 sequence is 13 residues long.

The rearrangement uses TRBV21-1 and TRBJ2-5; TRBD2, as called in the table, went unchecked against the DNA. TRBV21-1 is classified as a pseudogene. The CDR3 is made up of 13 amino acids. CDR3 sequence: CASSKASGNEQYF. CDR3 bases: TGTGCCAGCAGCAAAGCTAGCGGGAATGAGCAGTACTTC.

The chain has TRBV3-1 and TRBJ1-2; no firm D call. Trimming shortened V by 0 bases and J by 2 bases, and 10 bases separated the two germline ends. The CDR3 loop spans 15 amino acids. Germline CDR1 LGHDT, CDR2 YNNKEL (reference sequence). The CDR3 protein is CASSQERHRNYGYTF. In nucleotides, the CDR3 is TGTGCCAGCAGCCAAGAAAGGCACAGAAACTATGGCTACACCTTC.

This clonotype turned up a few times. The chain employs TRBV3-1 and TRBJ1-1, with D perhaps matching TRBD1 (5 bases). Germline assignment: CDR1 LGHDT and CDR2 YNNKEL (reference sequence). CDR3 length equals 14 residues. V lost 8 bases, J lost 1 base, and 14 bases lay in between. CDR3 region: CASGIRQRNTEAFF. The CDR3, as DNA: TGTGCCAGCGGTATTCGACAGAGGAACACTGAAGCTTTCTTT.

This clonotype was seen ten or more times. The rearrangement uses TRBV25-1 and TRBJ2-7; 11 bases map to TRBD1. CDR3 length: 13 amino acids. In germline, CDR1 is MGHDK, CDR2 SYGVNS. V trimming: 3 bases; J trimming: 5 bases; junction bases outside the gene matches: 0. DNA of the CDR3: TGTGCCAGCAGTGAGGACAGGGGGCACGAGCAGTACTTC. Translating gives CASSEDRGHEQYF.

The table lists this clonotype with a count of one. The chain links TRBV4-1 to TRBJ2-4; tentatively, D is TRBD2 (5 bases). The J call may be incorrect, as the DNA end agrees better with TRBJ2-7. From germline, CDR1 is MGHRA and CDR2 YSYEKL. The length of the CDR3 is 12 residues. The DNA for the CDR3 is TGCGCCAGCAGCCAAACTAGAGCCGAGCAGTACTTC. Its protein is CASSQTRAEQYF.

This clonotype appeared a few times. The chain carries TRBV4-2 and TRBJ2-1, with 8 nucleotides matching TRBD2. Looked up from germline, CDR1 is LGHNA and CDR2 is YNFKEQ. CDR3 length: 17 amino acids. J lost 8 bases, V lost 1 base, and 13 bases had no gene match. The CDR3 protein is CASSQGLATQNRDEQFF. The CDR3 nucleotides are TGTGCCAGCAGCCAAGGACTAGCGACACAGAATAGGGATGAGCAGTTCTTC.

This rearrangement joins TRBV29-1 to TRBJ1-2; D is ambiguous. The CDR3 sequence is 15 residues long. The V end was cut by 7 bases, the J end by 4 bases, with 22 bases between. From germline, CDR1 is SQVTM and CDR2 ANQGSEA. CDR3 bases: TGCAGCGCCACGACATCCTTAGGGCGCTTCTATGGCTACACCTTC. Protein: CSATTSLGRFYGYTF.